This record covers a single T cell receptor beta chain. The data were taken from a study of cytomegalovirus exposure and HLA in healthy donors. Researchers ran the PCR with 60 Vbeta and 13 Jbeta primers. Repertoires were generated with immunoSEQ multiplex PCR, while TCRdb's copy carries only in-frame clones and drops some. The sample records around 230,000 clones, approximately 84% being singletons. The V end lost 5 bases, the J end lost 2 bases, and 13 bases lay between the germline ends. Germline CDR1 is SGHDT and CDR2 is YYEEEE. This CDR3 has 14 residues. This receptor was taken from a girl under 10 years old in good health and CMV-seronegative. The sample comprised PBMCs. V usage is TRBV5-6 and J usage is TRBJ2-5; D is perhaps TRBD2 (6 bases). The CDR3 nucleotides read TGTGCCAGCAGACTCTTAGGGAGGCAAGAGACCCAGTACTTC. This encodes CASRLLGRQETQYF.